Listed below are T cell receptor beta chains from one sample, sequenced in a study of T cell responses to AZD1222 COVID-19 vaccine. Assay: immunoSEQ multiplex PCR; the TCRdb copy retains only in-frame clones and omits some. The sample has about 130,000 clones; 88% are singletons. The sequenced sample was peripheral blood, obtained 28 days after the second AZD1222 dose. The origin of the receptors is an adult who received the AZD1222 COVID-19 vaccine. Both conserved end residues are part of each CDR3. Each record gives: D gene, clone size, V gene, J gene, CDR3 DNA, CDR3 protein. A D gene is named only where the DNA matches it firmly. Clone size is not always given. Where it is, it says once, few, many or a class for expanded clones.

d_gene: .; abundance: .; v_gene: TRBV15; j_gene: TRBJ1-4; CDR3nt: TGTGCCACCAGCAAAAATCAAAATGAAAAACTGTTTTTT; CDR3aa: CATSKNQNEKLFF
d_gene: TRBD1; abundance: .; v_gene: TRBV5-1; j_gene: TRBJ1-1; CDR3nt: TGCGCCAGCAGCATAGGGACAGGGGGCAAAACTGAAGCTTTCTTT; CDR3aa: CASSIGTGGKTEAFF
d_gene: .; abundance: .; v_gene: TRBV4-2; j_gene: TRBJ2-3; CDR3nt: TGTGCCAGCAGCCAAGATCGTAGCACAGATACGCAGTATTTT; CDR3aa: CASSQDRSTDTQYF
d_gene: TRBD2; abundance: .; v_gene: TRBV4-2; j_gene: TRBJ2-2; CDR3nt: TGTGCCAGCAGCCCCCTGGCTGGGACTAGCGGCACCGGGGAGCTGTTTTTT; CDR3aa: CASSPLAGTSGTGELFF
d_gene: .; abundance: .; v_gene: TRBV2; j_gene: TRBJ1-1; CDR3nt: TGTGCCAGCACCGCCGTGGGGGAAGCTTTCTTT; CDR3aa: CASTAVGEAFF
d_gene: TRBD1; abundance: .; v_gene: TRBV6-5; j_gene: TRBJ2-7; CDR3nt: TGTGCCAGCAGTTACTCGACAGGGCTCGACTACGAGCAGTACTTC; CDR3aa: CASSYSTGLDYEQYF
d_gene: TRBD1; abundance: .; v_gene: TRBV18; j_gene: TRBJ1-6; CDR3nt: TGTGCCAGCTCACCCAGGACAGGGGGCCTTGATTCACCCCTCCACTTT; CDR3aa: CASSPRTGGLDSPLHF
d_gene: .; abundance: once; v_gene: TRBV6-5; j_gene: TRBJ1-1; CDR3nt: TGTGCCAGCAGTTACTCGTACTCGAACACTGAAGCTTTCTTT; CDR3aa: CASSYSYSNTEAFF
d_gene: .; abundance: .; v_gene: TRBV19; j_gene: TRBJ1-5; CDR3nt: TGTGCCAGTAGTTACAGTTACAATCAGCCCCAGCATTTT; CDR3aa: CASSYSYNQPQHF
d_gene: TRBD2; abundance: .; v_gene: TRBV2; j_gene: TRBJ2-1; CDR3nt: TGTGCCAGCCGGAAGTGGGCGGGGGGGCCGTTGTACAATGAGCAGTTCTTC; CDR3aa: CASRKWAGGPLYNEQFF
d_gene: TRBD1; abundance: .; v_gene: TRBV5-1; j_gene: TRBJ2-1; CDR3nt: TGCGCCAGCAGCTTGGGACAGGGCTACAATGAGCAGTTCTTC; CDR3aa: CASSLGQGYNEQFF
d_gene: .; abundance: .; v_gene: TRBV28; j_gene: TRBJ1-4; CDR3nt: TGTGCCAGCACCCTCTTGACAGGCGGTAATGAAAAACTGTTTTTT; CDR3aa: CASTLLTGGNEKLFF
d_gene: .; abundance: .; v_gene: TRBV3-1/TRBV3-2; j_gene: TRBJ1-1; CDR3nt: TGTGCCAGCAGCCACATGGAGAACACTGAAGCTTTCTTT; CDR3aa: CASSHMENTEAFF
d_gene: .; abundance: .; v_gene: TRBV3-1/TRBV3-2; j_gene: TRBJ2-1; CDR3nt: TGTGCCAGCAGCCTTTCGTCCTTGACGGGTCGGGGTTACAATGAGCAGTTCTTC; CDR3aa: CASSLSSLTGRGYNEQFF
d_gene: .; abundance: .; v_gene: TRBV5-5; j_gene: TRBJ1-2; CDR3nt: TGTGCCAGCAGCTTGGAGGGGGGGACGATCTATGGCTACACCTTC; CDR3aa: CASSLEGGTIYGYTF
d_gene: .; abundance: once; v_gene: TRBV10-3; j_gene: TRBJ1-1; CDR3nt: TGTGCCATCAGTGAGCGGGGGCCAGGGGCAACTGAAGCTTTCTTT; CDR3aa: CAISERGPGATEAFF
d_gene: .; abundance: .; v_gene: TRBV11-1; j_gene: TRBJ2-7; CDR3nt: TGTGCCAGCAGACCAACAGACAGATACGAGCAGTACTTC; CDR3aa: CASRPTDRYEQYF
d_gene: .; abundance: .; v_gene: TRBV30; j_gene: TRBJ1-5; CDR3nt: TGTGCCTGGAGTGTGATGGGAAATCAGCCCCAGCATTTT; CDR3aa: CAWSVMGNQPQHF
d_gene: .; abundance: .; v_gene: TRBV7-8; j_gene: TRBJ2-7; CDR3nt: TGTGCCAGCAGCTTAGTTCCGGAGAACTACGAGCAGTACTTC; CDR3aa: CASSLVPENYEQYF
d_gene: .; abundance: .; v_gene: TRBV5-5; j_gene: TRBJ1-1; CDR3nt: TGTGCCAGCAGCACAGACAGGAGCCGCACTGAAGCTTTCTTT; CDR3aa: CASSTDRSRTEAFF
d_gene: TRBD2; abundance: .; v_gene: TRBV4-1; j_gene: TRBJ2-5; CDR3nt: TGCGCCAGCAGCCAAGCAACCAGACTAGCGGGAGGGCTGGAGACCCAGTACTTC; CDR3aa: CASSQATRLAGGLETQYF
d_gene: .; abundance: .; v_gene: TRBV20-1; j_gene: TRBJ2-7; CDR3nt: TGCAGTGCTAGTGGGGCCGAGCAGTACTTC; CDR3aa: CSASGAEQYF
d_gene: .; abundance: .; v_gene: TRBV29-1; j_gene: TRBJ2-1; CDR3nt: TGCAGCGTTCAGGGCTTTACCTACAATGAGCAGTTCTTC; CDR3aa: CSVQGFTYNEQFF
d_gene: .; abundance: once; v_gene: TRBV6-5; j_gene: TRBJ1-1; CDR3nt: TGTGCCAGCAGTTATTTCTTGGGCACTGAAGCTTTCTTT; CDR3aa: CASSYFLGTEAFF
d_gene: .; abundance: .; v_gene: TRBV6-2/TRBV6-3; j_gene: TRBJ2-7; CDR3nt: TGTGCCAGCAGTTACGGGGACAAGGACTACGAGCAGTACTTC; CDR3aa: CASSYGDKDYEQYF
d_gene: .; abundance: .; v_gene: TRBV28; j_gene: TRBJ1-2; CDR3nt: TGTGCCAGCAGTTTATCTATAGGGTCCGGCTACACCTTC; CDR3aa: CASSLSIGSGYTF
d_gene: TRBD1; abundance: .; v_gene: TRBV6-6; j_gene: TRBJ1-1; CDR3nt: TGTGCCAGCAGTCCAACAGGGGGGACTGAAGCTTTCTTT; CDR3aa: CASSPTGGTEAFF
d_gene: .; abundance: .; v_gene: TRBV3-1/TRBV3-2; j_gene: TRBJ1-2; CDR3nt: TGTGCCAGCAGCCAAGTCCGCCTATTGGGCTATGGCTACACCTTC; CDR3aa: CASSQVRLLGYGYTF
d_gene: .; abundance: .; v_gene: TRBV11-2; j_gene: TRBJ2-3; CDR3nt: TGTGCCAGCAGCCCCGATCCGAGCACAGATACGCAGTATTTT; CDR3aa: CASSPDPSTDTQYF
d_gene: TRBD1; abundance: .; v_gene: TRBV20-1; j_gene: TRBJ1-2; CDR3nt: TGCAGTGCTATAACAGGGGAGGACTACACCTTC; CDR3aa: CSAITGEDYTF
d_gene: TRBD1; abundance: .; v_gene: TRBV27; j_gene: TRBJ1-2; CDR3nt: TGTGCCAGCAGTTTACGACAGGGAGGGTATGGCTACACCTTC; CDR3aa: CASSLRQGGYGYTF
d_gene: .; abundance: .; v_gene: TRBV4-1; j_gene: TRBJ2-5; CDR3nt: TGCGCCAGCAGCCAATACACCCCCCTCGGGGCCGAGTACCAAGAGACCCAGTACTTC; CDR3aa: CASSQYTPLGAEYQETQYF
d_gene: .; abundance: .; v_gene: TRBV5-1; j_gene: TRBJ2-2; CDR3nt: TGCGCCAGCAGCTTGGTTATGACAGCGAACACCGGGGAGCTGTTTTTT; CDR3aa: CASSLVMTANTGELFF
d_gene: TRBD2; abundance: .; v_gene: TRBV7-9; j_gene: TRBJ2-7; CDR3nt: TGTGCCAGCAGCCCCACCCCTGGACTAGCGGGAGGGTACCCCTACGAGCAGTACTTC; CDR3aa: CASSPTPGLAGGYPYEQYF
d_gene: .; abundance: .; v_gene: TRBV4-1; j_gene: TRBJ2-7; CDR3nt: TGCGCCAGCAGTCCCCTCTACACCTACGAGCAGTACTTC; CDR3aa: CASSPLYTYEQYF
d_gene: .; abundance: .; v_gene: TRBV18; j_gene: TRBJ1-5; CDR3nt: TGTGCCAGCTCACCCGACAGCAATCAGCCCCAGCATTTT; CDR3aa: CASSPDSNQPQHF
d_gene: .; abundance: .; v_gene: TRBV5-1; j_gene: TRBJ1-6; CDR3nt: TGCGCCAGCAGCGTGTCGGGTTCACCCCTCCACTTT; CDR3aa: CASSVSGSPLHF
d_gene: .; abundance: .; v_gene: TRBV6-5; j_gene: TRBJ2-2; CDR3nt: TGTGCCAGCACCTCAGGCAGCGCGAACACCGGGGAGCTGTTTTTT; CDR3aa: CASTSGSANTGELFF
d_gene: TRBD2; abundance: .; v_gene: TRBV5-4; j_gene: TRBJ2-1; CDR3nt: TGTGCCAGCAGCTCCGGGACTAGCGGGAGGAATGAGCAGTTCTTC; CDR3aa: CASSSGTSGRNEQFF
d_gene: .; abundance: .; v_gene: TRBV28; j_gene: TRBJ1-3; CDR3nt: TGTGCCAGCAGCCCCGTCGGGGGGCGTAGAAACACCATATATTTT; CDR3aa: CASSPVGGRRNTIYF
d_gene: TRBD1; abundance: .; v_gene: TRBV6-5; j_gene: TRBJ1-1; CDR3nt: TGTGCCAGCCTGGACAGGGCGACTGAAGCTTTCTTT; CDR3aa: CASLDRATEAFF
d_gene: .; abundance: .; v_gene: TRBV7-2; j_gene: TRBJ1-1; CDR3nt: TGTGCCAGCAGCGCCACGTGGGGGAACACTGAAGCTTTCTTT; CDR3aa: CASSATWGNTEAFF
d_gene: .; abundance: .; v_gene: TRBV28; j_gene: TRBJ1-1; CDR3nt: TGTGCCAGCAGTCTCACCGTGCAAGGCGGATCTGAAGCTTTCTTT; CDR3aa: CASSLTVQGGSEAFF
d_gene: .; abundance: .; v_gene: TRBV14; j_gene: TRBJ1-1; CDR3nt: TGTGCCAGCAGCCGCTCCTCGGGGACTGAAGCTTTCTTT; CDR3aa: CASSRSSGTEAFF
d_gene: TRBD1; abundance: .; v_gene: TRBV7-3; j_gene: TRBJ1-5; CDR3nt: TGTGCCAGCAGCAAGGACAGGGGGAATCAGCCCCAGCATTTT; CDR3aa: CASSKDRGNQPQHF
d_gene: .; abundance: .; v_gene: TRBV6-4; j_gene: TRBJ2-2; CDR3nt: TGTGCCAGCAGCCAAGTACGGAACACCGGGGAGCTGTTTTTT; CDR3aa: CASSQVRNTGELFF
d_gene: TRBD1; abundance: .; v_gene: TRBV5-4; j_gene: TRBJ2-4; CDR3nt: TGTGCCAGCAGCCCTGGACAGGGGAGGGCCAAAAACATTCAGTACTTC; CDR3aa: CASSPGQGRAKNIQYF
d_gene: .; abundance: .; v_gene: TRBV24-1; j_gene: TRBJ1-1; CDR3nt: TGTGCCACCAGTGATGCAGGGTACACTGAAGCTTTCTTT; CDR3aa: CATSDAGYTEAFF
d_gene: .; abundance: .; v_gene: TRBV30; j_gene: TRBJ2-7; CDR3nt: TGTGCCTGGAGTGTAGTACACGAGCAGTACTTC; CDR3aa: CAWSVVHEQYF
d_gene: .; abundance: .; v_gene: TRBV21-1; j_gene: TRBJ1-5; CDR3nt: TGTGCCAGAAGGGACATAAATCAGCCCCAGCATTTT; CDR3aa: CARRDINQPQHF
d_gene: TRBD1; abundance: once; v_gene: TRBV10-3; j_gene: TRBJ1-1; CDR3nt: TGTGCCATCAGGGACAGGGGGCCCAAAGCTTTCTTT; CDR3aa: CAIRDRGPKAFF
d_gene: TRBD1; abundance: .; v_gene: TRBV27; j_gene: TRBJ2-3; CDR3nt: TGTGCCAGCAGTTTGCCCACGGGACAGGGGCTGGAAGATACGCAGTATTTT; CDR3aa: CASSLPTGQGLEDTQYF
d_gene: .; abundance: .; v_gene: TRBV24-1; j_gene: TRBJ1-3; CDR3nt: TGTGCCACCAGTGATTCCCAGGGTGCAGGAAACACCATATATTTT; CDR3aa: CATSDSQGAGNTIYF
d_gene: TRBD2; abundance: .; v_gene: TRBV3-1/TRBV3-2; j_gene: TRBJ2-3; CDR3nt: TGTGCCAGCAGCCAAGAAGCTAGCGGGGGCACAGATACGCAGTATTTT; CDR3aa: CASSQEASGGTDTQYF
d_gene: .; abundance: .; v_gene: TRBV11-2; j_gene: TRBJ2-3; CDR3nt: TGTGCCAGCAGCTCCCCGCTCTCGAGGGGGACAGATACGCAGTATTTT; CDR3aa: CASSSPLSRGTDTQYF
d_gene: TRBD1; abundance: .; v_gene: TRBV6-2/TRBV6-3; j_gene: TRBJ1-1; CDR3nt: TGTGCCAGCAGCCGACAGGGCCCTGAAGCTTTCTTT; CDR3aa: CASSRQGPEAFF
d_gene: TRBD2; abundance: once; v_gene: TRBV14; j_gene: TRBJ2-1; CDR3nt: TGTGCCAGCAGCCGCAACCGGGGGGGGGCCTACAATGAGCAGTTCTTC; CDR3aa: CASSRNRGGAYNEQFF
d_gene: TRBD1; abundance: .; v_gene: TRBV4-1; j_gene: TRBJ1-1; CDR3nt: TGCGCCAGCAGCCTCAAAGGACAGGGCAGGGACACTGAAGCTTTCTTT; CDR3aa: CASSLKGQGRDTEAFF
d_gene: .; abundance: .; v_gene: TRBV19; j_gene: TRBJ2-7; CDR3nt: TGTGCCAGTAGTATAGGGAAGGGCTACGAGCAGTACTTC; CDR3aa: CASSIGKGYEQYF
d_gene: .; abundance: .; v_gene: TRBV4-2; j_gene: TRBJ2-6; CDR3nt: TGTGCCAGCAGCCAAGATCACGGTGGCTCTGGGGCCAACGTCCTGACTTTC; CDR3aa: CASSQDHGGSGANVLTF